Listed below are T cell receptor beta chains from one sample, sequenced in a study of graft-versus-host responses after intestinal transplantation. The table came from immunoSEQ multiplex PCR; TCRdb's copy has only in-frame clones and leaves some out. The table has approximately 21,000 clones, about two fifths seen once; the top ten hold over 1.1%. This specimen consisted of alloreactive CD8+ T cells from a mixed lymphocyte reaction culture, obtained before transplantation. Source of these receptors: a human patient who was an organ donor for intestinal transplantation. Each CDR3 is given with its conserved first and last residue. D genes are given only for firm matches. The size of a clone is reported for some rows only, either as once, few or many, or as a class for expanded clones.

clone_size,v_call,j_call,d_call,cdr3_nt,cdr3_aa
-,TRBV6-5,TRBJ2-2,-,TGTGCCAGCAGCTCGGACAGCACCGGGGAGCTGTTTTTT,CASSSDSTGELFF
-,TRBV27,TRBJ1-1,-,TGTGCCAGCAGTTTAGGGACCCGAGGGGTAACTGAAGCTTTCTTT,CASSLGTRGVTEAFF
-,TRBV27,TRBJ1-1,-,TGTGCCAGCAGTTTATCGGGGAACACTAAAGCTTTCTTT,CASSLSGNTKAFF
medium-sized,TRBV5-4,TRBJ1-2,TRBD1,TGTGCCAGCAGCTCGAGCCAGGGGGCGTATGGCTACACCTTC,CASSSSQGAYGYTF
-,TRBV28,TRBJ1-5,-,TGTGCCAGCAGTCCCCCGGGGGGCGATCAGCCCCAGCATTTT,CASSPPGGDQPQHF
-,TRBV4-3,TRBJ1-4,-,TGCGCCAGCAGCCAAGACGATGAAAAACTGTTTTTT,CASSQDDEKLFF
-,TRBV7-9,TRBJ2-1,TRBD2,TGTGCCAGCACCCCATTCCCGATAGCGGGAGGGGGAGATGAGCAGTTCTTC,CASTPFPIAGGGDEQFF
-,TRBV5-1,TRBJ2-1,TRBD1,TGCGCCAGCAGCTTGGGACAGGGGGTCGATGAGCAGTTCTTC,CASSLGQGVDEQFF
-,TRBV19,TRBJ2-1,-,TGTGCCAGTAGCCCCTCCGGGACCCCCATTAATGAGCAGTTCTTC,CASSPSGTPINEQFF
-,TRBV6-5,TRBJ1-1,-,TGTGCCAGCAGTTGGACGGGGAACACTGAAGCTTTCTTT,CASSWTGNTEAFF
medium-sized,TRBV6-5,TRBJ2-7,TRBD1,TGTGCCAGCAGTTACGGGACAGGGTACGAGCAGTACTTC,CASSYGTGYEQYF
-,TRBV7-9,TRBJ1-2,TRBD1,TGTGCCAGCAGCCCGGGACAGGGAGGGTATGGCTACACCTTC,CASSPGQGGYGYTF
few,TRBV28,TRBJ1-1,-,TGTGCCAGCAGTTTAGGCACTGAAGCTTTCTTT,CASSLGTEAFF
-,TRBV7-7,TRBJ2-5,TRBD2,TGTGCCAGCAGCTTAGTTGGTAGCGGGAGGATACAAGAGACCCAGTACTTC,CASSLVGSGRIQETQYF
-,TRBV5-1,TRBJ1-3,-,TGCGCCAGCAGCGAGGGGGATTCTGGAAACACCATATATTTT,CASSEGDSGNTIYF
-,TRBV27,TRBJ2-7,-,TGTGCCAGCAGTTTAGGGGGCTCCGCGAACGAGCAGTACTTC,CASSLGGSANEQYF
few,TRBV6-5,TRBJ1-5,-,TGTGCCAGCACTCAACTGGGGAATCAGCCCCAGCATTTT,CASTQLGNQPQHF
-,TRBV12-2,TRBJ2-7,-,TGTGCAAGTCGCTTAGCGCGGTACTGTAGACTAGCGGACTTCTACGAGCAGTACTTC,CASRLARYCRLADFYEQYF
few,TRBV4-3,TRBJ2-3,-,TGCGCCAGCAGCCAAGTAGCTAGCGACCCAGATACGCAGTATTTT,CASSQVASDPDTQYF
-,TRBV5-1,TRBJ1-2,-,TGCGCCAGCAGCGTAACCGGACCCTATGGCTACACCTTC,CASSVTGPYGYTF
-,TRBV6-1,TRBJ1-2,-,TGTGCCACCCTTTTCGGCGGCTACACCTTC,CATLFGGYTF
-,TRBV6-5,TRBJ2-7,TRBD2,TGTGCCAGCAGTCTAGTAGCGGGAGGCGTCTACGAGCAGTACTTC,CASSLVAGGVYEQYF
-,TRBV2,TRBJ2-6,-,TGTGCCAGCACCAGGCTCGTCTCGCCCGGGGCCAACGTCCTGACTTTC,CASTRLVSPGANVLTF
few,TRBV27,TRBJ1-2,-,TGTGCCAGCAGTTTGGGGGCAGGGGTATATGGCTACACCTTC,CASSLGAGVYGYTF
-,TRBV7-6,TRBJ2-7,TRBD1,TGTGCCAGCAGCCCACAGGGGACCTACGAGCAGTACTTC,CASSPQGTYEQYF
-,TRBV7-6,TRBJ2-3,-,TGTGCCAGCAGCTTAGGATTGGGGGGCACCCCCCTGTATTTT,CASSLGLGGTPLYF
-,TRBV2,TRBJ2-3,-,TGTGCCAGCAGAGAGGACTCTTACACAGATACGCAGTATTTT,CASREDSYTDTQYF
-,TRBV28,TRBJ2-6,TRBD1,TGTGCCAGCAGCGCCGGGACAGTGTTCTCTGGGGCCAACGTCCTGACTTTC,CASSAGTVFSGANVLTF
few,TRBV4-1,TRBJ2-1,-,TGCGCCAGCAGCCAGGCCCGGGGCCGCTCCTACAATGAGCAGTTCTTC,CASSQARGRSYNEQFF
few,TRBV5-4,TRBJ2-7,-,TGCGCCAGCAGCCAGGACGGCTACGAGCAGTACTTC,CASSQDGYEQYF
medium-sized,TRBV6-6,TRBJ1-5,-,TGTGCCAGCAGAGAAGGCGGTTATAGCAATCAGCCCCAGCATTTT,CASREGGYSNQPQHF